One sample yielded the 25 T cell receptor beta chains listed below, sequenced in a study of CD8+CD57+ T cells in acquired aplastic anemia. Profiles of TCR beta VDJ and CDR3 were generated from a genomic DNA template. Via MiXCR, TCRdb re-called the reads, giving one row per CDR3 protein. The sample records about 180,000 distinct CDR3 sequences, around 45% being singletons. Sample: sorted CD4+, CD8+, or CD8+CD57+ T cells (not recorded which) from PBMCs. All receptors derive from a human donor in good health.

Many counts were recorded for this clonotype. The chain couples TRBV20-1 to TRBJ2-3; 11 nucleotides agree with TRBD2. This CDR3 has 14 residues. J gave up 2 bases and V 6 bases, and 4 bases lay outside the gene matches. Germline V gene lookup returns CDR1 DFQATT and CDR2 SNEGSKA (reference sequence). The CDR3 spells CSAPGLAATDTQYF. The CDR3 nucleotides read TGCAGTGCGCCGGGACTAGCGGCCACAGATACGCAGTATTTT.

This chain connects TRBV19 to TRBJ1-1, with D unclear. V was shortened by 3 bases and J by 3 bases, with 11 bases between the two germline ends. Looked up from germline, CDR1 is LNHDA and CDR2 is SQIVND (reference sequence). This CDR3 contains 14 residues. The CDR3 region has the DNA TGTGCCAGTAGTATTTCGGGTTCTGACACTGAAGCTTTCTTT. Translation gives CASSISGSDTEAFF.

This clonotype was observed once. This chain links TRBV7-2 with TRBJ2-1, with D tentatively TRBD2 (5 bases). With 1 base removed from V and 7 bases from J, the gap between germline ends came to 5 bases. The CDR3 consists of 12 residues. Germline V gives CDR1 SGHTA, CDR2 FQGNSA. Here the CDR3 DNA reads TGTGCCAGCAGCTTAGGGGAGAATGAGCAGTTCTTC. This encodes CASSLGENEQFF.

The chain recombines TRBV7-9 with TRBJ2-7, with no clear D. The last part of the DNA fits TRBJ2-1 better; the J call may be wrong. Germline V gene lookup returns CDR1 SEHNR and CDR2 FQNEAQ (reference sequence). There are 11 residues in the CDR3. The CDR3 reads CASSRDYEQFF. The CDR3 DNA reads as TGTGCCAGCAGCCGCGATTATGAGCAGTTCTTC.

The rearrangement joins TRBV20-1 to TRBJ2-7, with D maybe TRBD2 (5 bases). Trimming took 3 bases from V and 0 from J, leaving 12 bases between them. The CDR3 is 14 residues long. CDR1 is DFQATT and CDR2 is SNEGSKA in the germline V gene (reference sequence). The CDR3 nucleotides are TGCAGTGCTAGGACCTCGGACTCCTCCTACGAGCAGTACTTC. Its protein is CSARTSDSSYEQYF.

This clonotype was seen many times. This rearrangement joins TRBV11-2 to TRBJ2-4, with TRBD2 matching 8 bases. From germline, CDR1 is SGHAT and CDR2 FQNNGV. V lost 3 bases to trimming and J lost 12 bases; unmatched junction nucleotides: 13. The CDR3 consists of 15 residues. The CDR3 region has the DNA TGTGCCAGCAGCTTCGGACTAGCCCAATATCAGACTCAGTACTTC. It yields the protein CASSFGLAQYQTQYF.

This clonotype was counted ten times or more. The J gene is TRBJ2-2, the V gene TRBV10-3; 11 positions agree with TRBD1. CDR1 is ENHRY and CDR2 is SYGVKD in the germline V gene. Trimming removed 4 bases from V and 6 bases from J; junction bases left unmatched: 1. This CDR3 spans 14 amino acids. CDR3 sequence: CAISGTGGAGELFF. CDR3 bases: TGTGCCATCAGTGGGACAGGGGGCGCCGGGGAGCTGTTTTTT.

The chain carries TRBV29-1 and TRBJ1-2, with TRBD1 as a possible D gene (5 bases). Trimming removed 6 bases from V and 6 bases from J, with 17 bases in between. This CDR3 contains 13 residues. Germline V lookup: CDR1 SQVTM, CDR2 ANQGSEA. CDR3 nucleotides: TGCAGCGTATCCGGGACCTTTGTTGATGGCTACACCTTC. Translating it yields CSVSGTFVDGYTF.

J is TRBJ2-2 and V is TRBV19; D gene uncertain. Trimming stripped 3 bases from V and 0 bases from J, with 11 bases between. This CDR3 comprises 16 residues. In germline, CDR1 is LNHDA, CDR2 SQIVND (reference sequence). CDR3 sequence: CASSIRAAANTGELFF. The DNA for the CDR3 is TGTGCCAGTAGTATTCGGGCCGCCGCGAACACCGGGGAGCTGTTTTTT.

V gene TRBV7-8 combines with J gene TRBJ2-1; the D gene is possibly TRBD1 (6 bases). Germline-derived CDR1 and CDR2 are SGHVS and FQNEAQ. V was shortened by 3 bases and J by 5 bases, with 8 bases between the two germline ends. CDR3 size: 13 residues. For the CDR3, the DNA is TGTGCCAGCAGCTTTGGACAGAACAATGAGCAGTTCTTC. The encoded protein is CASSFGQNNEQFF.

At least ten counts were recorded for this clonotype. The chain has TRBV3-1 and TRBJ1-4; D ambiguous. Germline V lookup: CDR1 LGHDT, CDR2 YNNKEL (reference sequence). Trimming removed 4 bases at V and 0 bases at J, with 6 bases between. The CDR3 has 14 amino acids. CDR3 sequence: CASSRSATNEKLFF. Written as DNA, the CDR3 is TGTGCCAGCAGCCGGTCTGCAACTAATGAAAAACTGTTTTTT.

The DNA of the CDR3 is TGTGCCAGTAGTAACCCGACAGGGGACAGGGGGTATAGCAATCAGCCCCAGCATTTT. Translated: CASSNPTGDRGYSNQPQHF. The rearrangement links TRBV19 to TRBJ1-5; the match to TRBD1 covers 11 bases. V shed 4 bases, J shed 0 bases, and the junction held 11 bases outside the gene matches. The CDR3 loop spans 19 amino acids. Germline V gives CDR1 LNHDA, CDR2 SQIVND (reference sequence).

For this clonotype: The CDR3 ends on some other residue instead of the conserved phenylalanine or tryptophan, so this is likely a read error. This rearrangement joins TRBV5-1 to TRBJ2-5; a weak D match, TRBD1 (6 bases). V was clipped by 5 bases and J by 4 bases, with 6 bases between them. The CDR3 covers 11 residues. The germline V gene encodes CDR1 SGHRS and CDR2 YFSETQ. The CDR3 DNA is TGCGCCAGCAGAGGGGGAGAGACCCAGTACTCC. Protein product: CASRGGETQYS.

This clonotype has a handful of counts. The chain is built from TRBV27 and TRBJ2-2; 10 bases fit TRBD2. CDR3 length equals 15 residues. V shed 5 bases and J 4 bases; nucleotides not matched to a gene: 4. From germline, CDR1 is MNHEY and CDR2 SMNVEV (reference sequence). The CDR3 DNA reads as TGTGCCAGCAGTGCTAGCGGGAGAGGCACCGGGGAGCTGTTTTTT. This gives the protein CASSASGRGTGELFF.

This clonotype was counted only a few times. Here the CDR3 reads CASSDRLAGTRNEQFF. CDR3 DNA: TGTGCCAGCAGTGACCGACTAGCCGGGACGCGGAATGAGCAGTTCTTC. The V gene is TRBV6-4, the J gene TRBJ2-1; TRBD2 matches at 7 bases. Trimming removed 2 bases from V and 7 bases from J; junction bases left unmatched: 11. The germline V gene encodes CDR1 MRHNA and CDR2 SNTAGT. This CDR3 contains 16 residues.

This clonotype was detected many times. This rearrangement joins TRBV5-1 to TRBJ1-4, with no clear D. The length of the CDR3 is 14 residues. The ends were cut back, 0 bases at V and 7 bases at J, with 10 bases in the middle. Germline CDR1 is SGHRS and CDR2 is YFSETQ. The DNA of the CDR3 is TGCGCCAGCAGCTTGGAACACGTAGGTGAAAAACTGTTTTTT. This translates into CASSLEHVGEKLFF.

This clonotype was observed many times. The V and J genes are TRBV12-3 or TRBV12-4 and TRBJ1-2; the D gene is possibly TRBD1 (5 bases). The CDR3 sequence is 13 residues long. V shed 6 bases and J shed 3 bases, with 11 bases lying between them. For the CDR3, the DNA is TGTGCCAGCAGCACAGGATACTACTATGGCTACACCTTC. This encodes CASSTGYYYGYTF.

Points on this clonotype: A much larger clone sits a single nucleotide away, making a read error possible. The chain recombines TRBV12-3 or TRBV12-4 with TRBJ1-5, with a possible D match to TRBD1 (6 bases). The CDR3 covers 15 residues. Trimming removed 5 bases from V and 0 bases from J, with 11 bases in between. This CDR3 reads CASSPKDSSNQPQHF. Written as DNA, the CDR3 is TGTGCCAGCAGTCCTAAGGACAGTAGCAATCAGCCCCAGCATTTT.

Only a few counts were recorded for this clonotype. V is TRBV20-1 and J is TRBJ2-7; TRBD1 agrees at 9 bases. V was clipped by 6 bases and J by 3 bases; unmatched bases: 3. The germline V gene has CDR1 DFQATT and CDR2 SNEGSKA (reference sequence). The CDR3 sequence is 12 residues long. The CDR3 sequence is CSAAGQGYEQYF. CDR3 sequence (DNA): TGCAGTGCGGCGGGACAGGGCTACGAGCAGTACTTC.

The CDR3 spells CASSATSGSADEQYF. The CDR3 nucleotides read TGTGCCAGCAGTGCAACTAGCGGGAGTGCCGACGAGCAGTACTTC. The V call is TRBV2, the J call TRBJ2-7, with TRBD2 matching 11 bases. Germline CDR1 and CDR2: SNHLY and FYNNEI. V trimming: 4 bases; J trimming: 5 bases; junction bases outside the gene matches: 7. The CDR3 contains 15 residues.

The V gene is TRBV6-1, the J gene TRBJ1-4; D may be TRBD1 (5 bases). Trimming took 8 bases from V and 0 from J, leaving 16 bases between them. The CDR3 runs to 16 residues. Germline CDR1 reads MNHNS; CDR2 reads SASEGT. CDR3 nucleotides: TGTGCCAGCCTCCCGGTATGGGGGTCAACTAATGAAAAACTGTTTTTT. It encodes CASLPVWGSTNEKLFF.

The genes are TRBV7-9 and TRBJ1-6; D gene uncertain. This CDR3 spans 15 amino acids. CDR1 and CDR2 from the germline V gene are SEHNR and FQNEAQ (reference sequence). V dropped 4 bases and J dropped 6 bases, with 13 bases sitting between them. The CDR3 protein is CASSSLWSPNSPLHF. CDR3 sequence (DNA): TGTGCCAGCAGCTCCCTGTGGTCCCCTAATTCACCCCTCCACTTT. The whole variable domain, remainder taken from reference TRBV7-9 and TRBJ1-6, is DTGVSQNPRHKITKRGQNVTFRCDPISEHNRLYWYRQTLGQGPEFLTYFQNEAQLEKSRLLSDRFSAERPKGSFSTLEIQRTEQGDSAMYLCASSSLWSPNSPLHFGNGTRLTVT.

In this sample, this clonotype turned up a few times. This chain joins TRBV30 and TRBJ2-4, with TRBD1 as a possible D gene (6 bases). Trimming took 4 bases from V and 5 from J, leaving 12 bases between them. Germline CDR1 and CDR2: GTSNPN and SVGIG (reference sequence). This CDR3 has 13 amino acids. CDR3 sequence reads: CAWKVDSQNIQYF. The CDR3 bases are TGTGCCTGGAAGGTGGACAGTCAAAACATTCAGTACTTC. Combining the CDR3 with reference TRBV30 and TRBJ2-4 gives the whole variable domain SQTIHQWPATLVQPVGSPLSLECTVEGTSNPNLYWYRQAAGRGLQLLFYSVGIGQISSEVPQNLSASRPQDRQFILSSKKLLLSDSGFYLCAWKVDSQNIQYFGAGTRLSVL.

This clonotype has at least ten counts. The V gene is TRBV20-1, the J gene TRBJ2-3; 10 nucleotides align to TRBD2. The germline V gene encodes CDR1 DFQATT and CDR2 SNEGSKA (reference sequence). The CDR3 loop spans 16 amino acids. The V segment lost 0 bases and the J segment 1 base; nucleotides outside the gene matches: 4. For the CDR3, the DNA is TGCAGTGCTAGAGATCTCGGACTAGCGGGCACAGATACGCAGTATTTT. This sequence encodes CSARDLGLAGTDTQYF.

This clonotype showed up many times. This chain joins TRBV5-1 and TRBJ2-1; D gene unclear. V was cut by 4 bases and J by 9 bases, with 11 bases left in between. There are 12 residues in the CDR3. Germline-derived CDR1 and CDR2 are SGHRS and YFSETQ. CDR3 DNA: TGCGCCAGCAGCCAAAGGGTCCCTGAGCAGTTCTTC. This encodes CASSQRVPEQFF. Full variable domain (missing parts from reference TRBV5-1 and TRBJ2-1): KAGVTQTPRYLIKTRGQQVTLSCSPISGHRSVSWYQQTPGQGLQFLFEYFSETQRNKGNFPGRFSGRQFSNSRSEMNVSTLELGDSALYLCASSQRVPEQFFGPGTRLTVL.